A selection of T cell receptor beta chains follows, all from one sample in a study of blood T cell repertoires in COVID-19. The method was immunoSEQ multiplex PCR; TCRdb's version includes in-frame clones alone and lacks a portion of them. The table has over 50,000 clones, 80% to 85% seen once; the top ten hold more than 15%. The sequenced sample was peripheral blood. The receptors derive from a man older than 75 with acute or convalescent COVID-19. Both conserved end residues are part of each CDR3. The D gene is left open where the match is weak. The size field is filled for only some rows; it gives once, few, many or a size class.

j_call v_call d_call clone_size cdr3_aa cdr3_nt
TRBJ1-2 TRBV23-1 - - CASSQSRPLGGYGYTF TGCGCCAGCAGTCAATCGAGGCCCCTGGGAGGCTATGGCTACACCTTC
TRBJ2-7 TRBV20-1 TRBD2 - CSASETSGQFDEQYF TGCAGTGCTAGTGAGACTAGCGGACAGTTTGACGAGCAGTACTTC
TRBJ2-7 TRBV24-1 TRBD1 - CATSDTGTGGDEQYF TGTGCCACCAGTGATACCGGGACAGGGGGCGACGAGCAGTACTTC
TRBJ2-3 TRBV18 - - CASSPRTNREQADTQYF TGTGCCAGCTCACCTAGGACTAATAGGGAGCAGGCAGATACGCAGTATTTT
TRBJ1-1 TRBV5-1 - - CASSLTANTEAFF TGCGCCAGCAGCTTGACAGCGAACACTGAAGCTTTCTTT
TRBJ1-4 TRBV5-5 - - CASSGGEFNEKLFF TGTGCCAGCAGCGGCGGGGAATTTAATGAAAAACTGTTTTTT
TRBJ1-6 TRBV12-3/TRBV12-4 - - CASSSRGNSPLHF TGTGCCAGCAGTTCCCGGGGGAATTCACCCCTCCACTTT
TRBJ1-2 TRBV28 TRBD1 - CASSYFSGGGYGYTF TGTGCCAGCAGTTATTTTTCAGGGGGCGGCTATGGCTACACCTTC
TRBJ1-1 TRBV10-3 - - CAISEAGGRSTEAFF TGTGCCATCAGTGAGGCGGGGGGCCGCAGCACTGAAGCTTTCTTT
TRBJ1-5 TRBV6-5 - - CASSSTGGGPQHF TGTGCCAGCAGCTCTACGGGGGGAGGTCCCCAGCATTTT
TRBJ2-2 TRBV7-3 - - CASSLQGFGTGELFF TGTGCCAGCAGCTTACAGGGCTTTGGGACCGGGGAGCTGTTTTTT
TRBJ1-2 TRBV6-5 TRBD1 - CASSRSGTGYGYTF TGTGCCAGCAGTCGTTCCGGGACAGGCTATGGCTACACCTTC
TRBJ2-2 TRBV7-3 TRBD2 few CASSSGLANTGELFF TGTGCCAGCAGCTCGGGACTAGCGAACACCGGGGAGCTGTTTTTT
TRBJ2-5 TRBV3-1/TRBV3-2 - - CASSQDPGRVKTQYF TGTGCCAGCAGCCAAGATCCGGGAAGGGTAAAGACCCAGTACTTC
TRBJ2-1 TRBV6-5 TRBD2 - CASILAGGPGPEQFF TGTGCCAGCATACTAGCGGGGGGGCCAGGGCCTGAGCAGTTCTTC
TRBJ2-7 TRBV6-1 TRBD2 - CASSETSGSSYEQYF TGTGCCAGCAGTGAGACTAGCGGGAGCTCCTACGAGCAGTACTTC
TRBJ1-2 TRBV9 TRBD1 few CASSATGTGLGGYTF TGTGCCAGCAGCGCTACCGGGACAGGGCTCGGTGGCTACACCTTC